Below are 23 T cell receptor beta chains sequenced from a single sample in a study of T-cell memory formation after mild COVID-19. MiXCR, applied by TCRdb to the 5' RACE reads, yields one record per CDR3 protein. The sample has roughly 14,000 distinct CDR3 sequences, 23% seen once. The sample taken for sequencing was PBMCs or a T cell subset sorted from them (not recorded which). The source is a man between 18 and 35 years old who had mild COVID-19 (a few samples of this study predate the infection). Cell type and time point are not known.

This clonotype was observed at least ten times. The chain's CDR3 is CASSPRRLRGTGELFF. The DNA for the CDR3 is TGTGCCAGCAGTCCTAGGAGACTCCGGGGCACCGGGGAGCTGTTTTTT. The V call is TRBV12-3 or TRBV12-4, the J call TRBJ2-2, with D maybe TRBD2 (5 bases). V was shortened by 5 bases and J by 4 bases, with 17 bases between the two germline ends. The CDR3 consists of 16 residues.

The rearrangement links TRBV7-2 to TRBJ2-7; 11 bases are a match to TRBD1. The CDR3 sequence is 13 residues long. Germline V gene lookup returns CDR1 SGHTA and CDR2 FQGNSA. Trimming at V came to 5 bases and at J to 4 bases, leaving 1 base not matched to a gene. The CDR3 DNA reads TGTGCCAGCAGCGGGGACAGGGGGTACGAGCAGTACTTC. It is translated as CASSGDRGYEQYF. The full variable domain, with the rest looked up from reference TRBV7-2 and TRBJ2-7, is GAGVSQSPSNKVTEKGKDVELRCDPISGHTALYWYRQSLGQGLEFLIYFQGNSAPDKSGLPSDRFSAERTGGSVSTLTIQRTQQEDSAVYLCASSGDRGYEQYFGPGTRLTVT.

The V gene is TRBV6-2 or TRBV6-3, the J gene TRBJ2-1; D is uncertain. Germline V CDR1 and CDR2: MNHEY, SVGEGT. The CDR3 extends over 12 amino acids. V shed 11 bases and J shed 6 bases, with 14 bases lying between them. The chain's CDR3 is CALGAPLNEQFF. The CDR3 nucleotides read TGTGCCCTCGGAGCCCCTCTCAATGAGCAGTTCTTC.

This clonotype was seen at least ten times. The rearrangement joins TRBV11-1 to TRBJ2-2; tentatively, D is TRBD2 (6 bases). With 1 base removed from V and 3 bases from J, the gap between germline ends came to 15 bases. The germline V gene has CDR1 SGHAT and CDR2 FQDESV (reference sequence). This CDR3 contains 17 residues. CDR3 protein: CASSLDSGGKYTGELFF. In DNA form, the CDR3 reads TGTGCCAGCAGCTTAGATTCCGGGGGAAAGTACACCGGGGAGCTGTTTTTT.

This clonotype has just a few counts. The chain combines TRBV6-6 with TRBJ2-3; 13 nucleotides agree with TRBD2. CDR1 MNHNY and CDR2 SVGAGI come from the germline V gene (reference sequence). With 4 bases clipped from V and 8 bases from J, the junction kept 9 bases outside the gene matches. This CDR3 contains 16 residues. In nucleotides, the CDR3 is TGTGCCAGCAGTTCCAAACTAGCGGGGGGGATGTCTACGCAGTATTTT. The encoded protein is CASSSKLAGGMSTQYF.

Many counts were recorded for this clonotype. The chain has TRBV4-1 and TRBJ2-2; 10 bases align to TRBD1. The CDR3 totals 19 residues. Germline-derived CDR1 and CDR2 are MGHRA and YSYEKL. V dropped 1 base and J dropped 6; count of bases not matched to a gene: 14. CDR3 sequence reads: CASSQVEVIGTGVPGELFF. Here the CDR3 DNA reads TGCGCCAGCAGCCAAGTAGAAGTCATCGGGACAGGGGTTCCCGGGGAGCTGTTTTTT.

The table lists this clonotype with many counts. The V gene is TRBV11-2, the J gene TRBJ2-1; D remains ambiguous. There are 13 residues in the CDR3. The germline gives CDR1 SGHAT, CDR2 FQNNGV. The V and J ends lost 3 bases and 3 bases respectively, with 6 bases between them. In nucleotides, the CDR3 is TGTGCCAGCAGCTTGGCTCTCTACAATGAGCAGTTCTTC. Encoded protein: CASSLALYNEQFF.

The chain is built from TRBV11-2 and TRBJ1-1, with 7 bases fitting TRBD1. V shed 5 bases and J 1 base; nucleotides not matched to a gene: 10. The germline gives CDR1 SGHAT, CDR2 FQNNGV. This CDR3 spans 16 amino acids. The CDR3 here is CASSLTQGLGNTEAFF. DNA of the CDR3: TGTGCCAGCAGCCTTACACAGGGGCTTGGGAACACTGAAGCTTTCTTT.

The chain joins TRBV12-3 or TRBV12-4 to TRBJ1-1; D possibly corresponds to TRBD1 (5 bases). The CDR3 spans 12 residues. Trimming took 8 bases from V and 1 from J, leaving 8 bases between them. The DNA of the CDR3 is TGTGCCAGCCCAAGGGGGAACACTGAAGCTTTCTTT. Translating gives CASPRGNTEAFF.

This clonotype came up a few times. This clone may be a read error of a much larger clone one base away. The chain employs TRBV19 and TRBJ2-6; D gene ambiguous. Germline V gene data show CDR1 as LNHDA and CDR2 as SQIVND (reference sequence). V was clipped by 7 bases and J by 0 bases, with 4 bases between them. CDR3 length: 13 amino acids. DNA for the CDR3: TGTGCCAGTACCGTCTCTGGGGCCAACGTCCTGACTTTC. Its translation is CASTVSGANVLTF. Complete variable domain (other parts from reference TRBV19 and TRBJ2-6): DGGITQSPKYLFRKEGQNVTLSCEQNLNHDAMYWYRQDPGQGLRLIYYSQIVNDFQKGDIAEGYSVSREKKESFPLTVTSAQKNPTAFYLCASTVSGANVLTFGAGSRLTVL.

This clonotype was picked up many times. The V call is TRBV6-4, the J call TRBJ2-3, with a tentative D call TRBD2 (7 bases). In germline, CDR1 is MRHNA, CDR2 SNTAGT. This CDR3 contains 14 residues. The V end was cut by 2 bases, the J end by 3 bases, with 9 bases between. The CDR3 region is CASSDGGATDTQYF. In nucleotides, the CDR3 is TGTGCCAGCAGTGACGGGGGGGCGACAGATACGCAGTATTTT.

J is TRBJ1-2 and V is TRBV5-5; 9 positions agree with TRBD1. The length of the CDR3 is 13 residues. V was clipped by 2 bases and J by 8 bases; unmatched bases: 4. The germline CDR1 and CDR2 sequences are SGHKS and YYEKEE (reference sequence). Here the CDR3 DNA reads TGTGCCAGCAGCTTCGGGACAGGGACCGGCTACACCTTC. Protein product: CASSFGTGTGYTF.

Remarks on this clonotype: Being one base from a much bigger clone, this may be a read error. The rearrangement uses TRBV29-1 and TRBJ1-5; D not certain. The CDR3 extends over 13 amino acids. CDR1 and CDR2 from the germline V gene are SQVTM and ANQGSEA. The CDR3 protein is CGVVSDSNQPQHF. CDR3 in DNA: TGCGGCGTTGTGAGCGATAGCAATCAGCCCCAGCATTTT. The complete variable domain, with remaining parts taken from reference TRBV29-1 and TRBJ1-5, reads SAVISQKPSRDICQRGTSLTIQCQVDSQVTMMFWYRQQPGQSLTLIATANQGSEATYESGFVIDKFPISRPNLTFSTLTVSNMSPEDSSIYLCGVVSDSNQPQHFGDGTRLSIL.

This clonotype was found a few times. The rearrangement links TRBV20-1 to TRBJ2-1; 9 nucleotides align to TRBD2. J was trimmed by 8 bases and V by 7 bases; bases with no gene match: 15. CDR1 is DFQATT and CDR2 is SNEGSKA in the germline V gene (reference sequence). This CDR3 spans 15 amino acids. As DNA, the CDR3 is TGCAGTGACTTGCCGACTAGCGGCGCTGCTGATGAGCAGTTCTTC. Translated, it gives CSDLPTSGAADEQFF.

This clonotype was picked up a small number of times. V and J are TRBV4-2 and TRBJ1-6; possibly TRBD1 for D (6 bases). V was clipped by 4 bases and J by 2 bases, with 18 bases between them. Looked up from germline, CDR1 is LGHNA and CDR2 is YNFKEQ. The CDR3 spans 18 residues. CDR3 region: CASSPRGDGLPYNSPLHF. The CDR3 DNA sequence: TGTGCCAGCAGCCCAAGGGGGGATGGCCTGCCCTATAATTCACCCCTCCACTTT.

This clonotype was seen ten or more times. V is TRBV9 and J is TRBJ1-5; D perhaps matches TRBD1 (5 bases). The germline V gene encodes CDR1 SGDLS and CDR2 YYNGEE. This CDR3 is built from 15 residues. V gave up 2 bases and J gave up 0 bases, with 9 bases separating them. As DNA, the CDR3 is TGTGCCAGCAGCGTGGGGGGGACTAGCAATCAGCCCCAGCATTTT. Protein product: CASSVGGTSNQPQHF.

This clonotype was found many times. The J gene is TRBJ2-4, the V gene TRBV6-6, with D possibly being TRBD2 (6 bases). V lost 2 bases and J lost 1, with 18 bases in between. CDR1 is MNHNY, CDR2 SVGAGI, per germline (reference sequence). The CDR3 length is 18 residues. Here the CDR3 DNA reads TGTGCCAGCAGTTACGGCGGGATTATGGGGTCGGCCAAAAACATTCAGTACTTC. Translated, it gives CASSYGGIMGSAKNIQYF.

The CDR3 is CASSIATGPPMDTDTQYF. Here the CDR3 DNA reads TGTGCCAGTAGTATAGCAACAGGGCCCCCTATGGACACAGATACGCAGTATTTT. V gene TRBV19 combines with J gene TRBJ2-3; TRBD1 is a possible D gene (6 bases). Germline V gene lookup returns CDR1 LNHDA and CDR2 SQIVND (reference sequence). Trimming pared 1 base from V and 2 bases from J, leaving 19 bases between. The CDR3 sequence is 18 residues long.

This clonotype was detected ten times or more. The chain couples TRBV7-6 to TRBJ1-6; D may be TRBD1 (5 bases). CDR1 and CDR2 (germline): SGHVS, FNYEAQ. This CDR3 is built from 12 residues. V lost 6 bases to trimming and J lost 11 bases, with 11 bases between them. The CDR3 DNA reads as TGTGCCAGCAGTCCGGACACGACACCCCTCCACTTT. This sequence encodes CASSPDTTPLHF.

This clonotype is medium-sized in the sample. The CDR3 sequence: CASSLGQGPTYEQYV. The CDR3 nucleotides are TGTGCCAGCAGCCTCGGACAGGGGCCAACCTACGAGCAGTACGTC. This rearrangement joins TRBV6-2 or TRBV6-3 to TRBJ2-7, with 9 bases identical to TRBD1. V lost 6 bases and J lost 2; bases outside the gene matches: 8. CDR3 length: 15 residues. Germline loops: CDR1 MNHEY, CDR2 SVGEGT.

This chain joins TRBV6-5 and TRBJ1-6; 7 bases map to TRBD1. After removal of 3 bases from V and 8 bases from J, the junction contained 22 bases not matched to a gene. The CDR3 length is 20 residues. Germline V CDR1 and CDR2: MNHEY, SVGAGI. CDR3 in DNA: TGTGCCAGCAGTTATTTCCTGAGCCGGGACAGAAACTTCGGGGATTCACCCCTCCACTTT. Its translation is CASSYFLSRDRNFGDSPLHF.

The sample holds a few counts of this clonotype. The chain joins TRBV7-8 to TRBJ1-1, with 8 nucleotides matching TRBD1. V shed 4 bases and J 3 bases; nucleotides not matched to a gene: 10. CDR1 is SGHVS, CDR2 FQNEAQ, per germline. CDR3 length: 16 amino acids. CDR3 bases: TGTGCCAGCAGCTCGTCAACAGGGGGGATTGACACTGAAGCTTTCTTT. It encodes CASSSSTGGIDTEAFF.

This clonotype was counted only a few times. The rearrangement uses TRBV4-1 and TRBJ1-5; D is unclear. The V end was cut by 5 bases, the J end by 0 bases, with 8 bases between. CDR3 length: 14 residues. Per germline, CDR1 MGHRA and CDR2 YSYEKL. In DNA form, the CDR3 reads TGCGCCAGCAGCGGGCCCGATAGCAATCAGCCCCAGCATTTT. It specifies CASSGPDSNQPQHF.